The sequence of this T cell receptor (beta chain) was determined in a study of OX40 agonist ivuxolimab in advanced cancers. Across the study: It was ivuxolimab, an agonistic anti-OX40 (CD134) antibody, that patients were treated with. From 23 to 79 years was the age range, with a mean of roughly 59 years, and over 80% were male. Study results and limitations: Clonal expansion among partial responders at 0.1-3.0 mg/kg ranked near the lowest.

The germline gives CDR1 SEHNR, CDR2 FQNEAQ (reference sequence). V lost 1 base, J lost 0 bases, and 8 bases lay in between. The CDR3 consists of 15 residues. Baseline was the first blood sampling point, followed by cycle 4 day 1 and cycle 7 day 1. Notes on this clone: Its antigen is undetermined.

Sequenced by immunoSEQ multiplex PCR; TCRdb stores in-frame clones only, minus some. The sample includes approximately 80,000 clones, around nine tenths of them seen just once. V is TRBV7-9 and J is TRBJ2-3; D not certain. Sequences were derived from CD4+ or CD8+ T cells sorted from blood, sampled in a trial of the OX40 agonist ivuxolimab. The sequence derives from an adult with an advanced solid tumor such as melanoma, head and neck, liver or kidney cancer. In DNA, the CDR3 is TGTGCCAGCAGCTTAGTAAGGGCTAGCACAGATACGCAGTATTTT. It yields the protein CASSLVRASTDTQYF.